Shown below are 2 T cell receptor beta chains from a single sample sequenced in a study of OX40 agonist ivuxolimab in advanced cancers. Profiled with immunoSEQ multiplex PCR; TCRdb holds only in-frame clones, not every one. This sample has around 29,000 clones, with about 90% found just once. Here the sequenced sample was CD4+ or CD8+ T cells sorted from blood, taken in a trial of the OX40 agonist ivuxolimab. All receptors derive from an adult with an advanced solid tumor such as melanoma, head and neck, liver or kidney cancer.

The chain combines TRBV7-6 with TRBJ2-3; 14 bases are shared with TRBD2. Germline V lookup: CDR1 SGHVS, CDR2 FNYEAQ. The V segment lost 5 bases and the J segment 6 bases; nucleotides outside the gene matches: 4. The CDR3 spans 15 residues. Here the CDR3 reads CASSLWTSGGDTQYF. CDR3 bases: TGTGCCAGCAGCCTCTGGACTAGCGGGGGGGATACGCAGTATTTT. Together with reference TRBV7-6 and TRBJ2-3, the CDR3 gives the full variable domain: GAGVSQSPRYKVTKRGQDVALRCDPISGHVSLYWYRQALGQGPEFLTYFNYEAQQDKSGLPNDRFSAERPEGSISTLTIQRTEQRDSAMYRCASSLWTSGGDTQYFGPGTRLTVL.

The rearrangement joins TRBV4-2 to TRBJ2-1; 8 bases are a match to TRBD2. CDR1 is LGHNA and CDR2 is YNFKEQ in the germline V gene. The CDR3 consists of 16 residues. J gave up 2 bases and V 4 bases, and 7 bases lay outside the gene matches. CDR3 residues: CASSLAGAGAYNEQFF. The CDR3 nucleotides read TGTGCCAGCAGCCTCGCGGGAGCGGGGGCCTACAATGAGCAGTTCTTC.